Below, 32 T cell receptor beta chains from the same sample are listed, as sequenced in a study of prognosis after radiotherapy for stage I lung cancer. The authors amplified TCR beta CDR3 from genomic DNA using two-round multiplex PCR. For every TRBV and TRBJ gene, a specific primer was used in first-round PCR. TCRdb used MiXCR to reprocess the multiplex PCR reads, holding one entry per CDR3 protein. The repertoire has tens of thousands of distinct CDR3 sequences, around 22% of them found once; the top ten carry less than 30%. This material consisted of PBMCs, taken before or after stereotactic body radiation therapy (not recorded which). Every receptor here comes from a donor over 45 with non-small cell lung cancer.

The sample holds many counts of this clonotype. The chain couples TRBV19 to TRBJ2-7, with D perhaps TRBD1 (5 bases). Germline values: CDR1 LNHDA, CDR2 SQIVND (reference sequence). The V end was cut by 0 bases, the J end by 2 bases, with 8 bases between. CDR3 length: 14 amino acids. In nucleotides, the CDR3 is TGTGCCAGTAGTATAGAAGCAGGGCCCTACGAGCAGTACTTC. Translation gives CASSIEAGPYEQYF.

With respect to this clonotype: A much larger clone differs by one base, so this may be a read error. The V gene is TRBV20-1, the J gene TRBJ1-5, with a possible D match to TRBD1 (6 bases). V lost 4 bases and J 7 bases, leaving 20 bases between the germline ends. The CDR3 is 15 residues long. Germline V lookup: CDR1 DFQATT, CDR2 SNEGSKA (reference sequence). DNA for the CDR3: TGCAGTGCTAAACCCCCAGGGGATGCAGGCCAGCCCCAGCATTTT. The encoded protein is CSAKPPGDAGQPQHF.

This clonotype appeared many times. This sequence joins TRBV5-1 and TRBJ1-1; D uncertain. This CDR3 has 12 residues. Germline V CDR1 and CDR2: SGHRS, YFSETQ. V was cut by 5 bases and J by 11 bases, with 16 bases left in between. The CDR3 bases are TGCGCCAGCAGGTTCGGGGAAGAGGAGGCTTTCTTT. Protein product: CASRFGEEEAFF.

The chain couples TRBV3-1 to TRBJ1-5; D ambiguous. Trimming left V 1 base short and J 2 bases short, with 12 bases between. CDR3 size: 16 residues. From germline, CDR1 is LGHDT and CDR2 YNNKEL (reference sequence). This CDR3 reads CASSQGIVYRNQPQHF. CDR3 DNA sequence: TGTGCCAGCAGCCAAGGAATCGTGTATCGCAATCAGCCCCAGCATTTT.

A remark on this clonotype: An end of the junction does not agree with germline; a read error may underlie this. The V gene is TRBV27, the J gene TRBJ1-5; perhaps TRBD1 as D (5 bases). Germline assignment: CDR1 MNHEY and CDR2 SMNVEV (reference sequence). There are 17 residues in the CDR3. CDR3 residues: CASSSLGRVVSNQPQHF. CDR3 nucleotides: TGTGCCAGTAGTTCGCTGGGACGCGTGGTTAGCAATCAGCCCCAGCATTTT.

This clonotype was observed many times. The V gene is TRBV5-1, the J gene TRBJ2-7, with 8 positions matching TRBD2. V was clipped by 4 bases and J by 1 base; unmatched bases: 4. Germline loops: CDR1 SGHRS, CDR2 YFSETQ. The CDR3 runs 14 residues. The CDR3 protein is CASSPGGGSYEQYF. DNA of the CDR3: TGCGCCAGCAGCCCCGGGGGGGGGTCCTACGAGCAGTACTTC.

This clonotype was recorded at least ten times. The V and J genes are TRBV9 and TRBJ2-5; 9 positions match TRBD1. The CDR3 contains 14 residues. The V gene end was trimmed by 4 bases and the J gene end by 5 bases; junction bases not matched to a gene: 6. Germline V gene sequence: CDR1 SGDLS, CDR2 YYNGEE. The CDR3 nucleotides are TGTGCCAGCAGCTCCACAGGGGGCGTCGAGACCCAGTACTTC. It codes for CASSSTGGVETQYF.

This clonotype was seen many times. The gene calls are TRBV20-1 and TRBJ1-5, with 7 bases identical to TRBD1. The CDR3 loop spans 14 amino acids. V shed 8 bases, J shed 4 bases, and the junction held 11 bases outside the gene matches. Per germline, CDR1 DFQATT and CDR2 SNEGSKA (reference sequence). CDR3 DNA sequence: TGCAGTTGCACAGGGGCAGCAGTAAATCAGCCCCAGCATTTT. It codes for CSCTGAAVNQPQHF.

This clonotype was detected only a few times. The rearrangement uses TRBV5-1 and TRBJ2-1; D possibly corresponds to TRBD1 (6 bases). The length of the CDR3 is 14 residues. Germline CDR1 SGHRS, CDR2 YFSETQ. Trimming stripped 6 bases from V and 5 bases from J, with 15 bases between. CDR3: CASMRVGADNEQFF. In DNA, the CDR3 is TGCGCCAGCATGAGGGTGGGGGCGGACAATGAGCAGTTCTTC.

This clonotype occurred many times. The V call is TRBV18, the J call TRBJ1-4; the D gene is possibly TRBD1 (6 bases). The CDR3 covers 16 residues. The germline gives CDR1 KGHSH, CDR2 LQKENI. The V gene lost 5 bases and the J gene lost 3 bases, with 16 bases spanning the gap. The CDR3 bases are TGTGCCAGCTCATACACAACTACAGGGTCTAATGAAAAACTGTTTTTT. Protein sequence: CASSYTTTGSNEKLFF.

This clonotype has more than one count but fewer than ten. J is TRBJ2-1 and V is TRBV20-1; maybe TRBD2 (8 bases). Between the trimmed V and J ends, which lost 4 bases and 5 bases, there was a span of 21 bases. Germline lookup yields CDR1 DFQATT and CDR2 SNEGSKA (reference sequence). The CDR3 length is 16 residues. The CDR3 nucleotides are TGCAGTGCTATGGTAGCGGGGACAGCGTCGAACAATGAGCAGTTCTTC. Amino acid sequence: CSAMVAGTASNNEQFF.

This clonotype was seen ten or more times. The chain is built from TRBV7-8 and TRBJ2-6; D might be TRBD2 (7 bases). The CDR3 has 17 amino acids. In germline, CDR1 is SGHVS, CDR2 FQNEAQ. The germline V and J ends were trimmed by 3 bases and 1 base, with 13 bases remaining between them. The CDR3, as DNA: TGTGCCAGCAGCTTTAGGGGGGGCGGGTCTGGGGCCAACGTCCTGACTTTC. It encodes CASSFRGGGSGANVLTF.

V and J are TRBV6-1 and TRBJ1-5, with a possible D match to TRBD1 (6 bases). Germline CDR1 reads MNHNS; CDR2 reads SASEGT. Trimming took off 5 bases at V and 6 bases at J, with 14 bases between the two ends. The CDR3 extends over 14 amino acids. Here the CDR3 reads CASSPTGGPQPQHF. The CDR3 nucleotides read TGTGCCAGCAGTCCGACAGGTGGCCCTCAGCCCCAGCATTTT.

This clonotype was seen at least ten times. The chain is built from TRBV27 and TRBJ1-6; D is perhaps TRBD1 (6 bases). V lost 5 bases to trimming and J lost 9 bases, with 11 bases between them. The CDR3 sequence is 13 residues long. CDR1 MNHEY and CDR2 SMNVEV come from the germline V gene (reference sequence). CDR3 residues: CASSGQLSSPLHF. The CDR3 DNA follows: TGTGCCAGCAGTGGACAGTTATCTTCACCCCTCCACTTT.

Comments on this clonotype: A far larger clone is one base from this, pointing to a likely read error. The chain carries TRBV6-2 or TRBV6-3 and TRBJ2-1, with a weak D call TRBD1 (5 bases). The V gene lost 5 bases and the J gene lost 7 bases, with 15 bases spanning the gap. CDR1 and CDR2 from the germline V gene are MNHEY and SVGEGT. The CDR3 has 14 residues. CDR3 amino acids: CASSGVGVENEQFF. Here the CDR3 DNA reads TGTGCCAGCAGTGGAGTAGGGGTGGAAAATGAGCAGTTCTTC.

This clonotype showed up just a few times. Since a much larger clone is just one base distant, this may be a read error. The rearrangement uses TRBV7-2 and TRBJ2-7; 12 nucleotides line up with TRBD2. Germline CDR1 and CDR2: SGHTA and FQGNSA. The CDR3 length is 16 residues. The CDR3 region has the DNA TGTGCCAGCAGCTTTCTAGCGGGGGGGATCTCCTACAAGCAGTACTTC. This gives the protein CASSFLAGGISYKQYF.

Ten or more counts support this clonotype. The chain is built from TRBV3-1 and TRBJ2-1; D might be TRBD1 (5 bases). The CDR3 is 18 residues long. Germline CDR1 LGHDT, CDR2 YNNKEL (reference sequence). The V and J ends lost 4 bases and 0 bases respectively, with 19 bases between them. This CDR3 reads CASSRESWGLSSYNEQFF. The CDR3, as DNA: TGTGCCAGCAGCCGGGAAAGCTGGGGCCTCTCCTCCTACAATGAGCAGTTCTTC.

This clonotype was seen many times. This sequence joins TRBV30 and TRBJ2-4; weak D call: TRBD1 (6 bases). The V gene lost 1 base and the J gene lost 0 bases, with 13 bases spanning the gap. Germline loops: CDR1 GTSNPN, CDR2 SVGIG (reference sequence). The CDR3 covers 16 residues. CDR3 nucleotide sequence: TGTGCCTGGAGTGACAGGGCCCGACTAGCCAAAAACATTCAGTACTTC. It is translated as CAWSDRARLAKNIQYF.

This clonotype was seen many times. V usage is TRBV14 and J usage is TRBJ2-7; maybe TRBD1 (5 bases). This CDR3 has 17 amino acids. The germline V gene has CDR1 SGHDN and CDR2 FVKESK. Trimming shortened V by 0 bases and J by 0 bases, and 15 bases separated the two germline ends. The CDR3 DNA follows: TGTGCCAGCAGCCAAGATTGGCGGCAGGGTAACTCCTACGAGCAGTACTTC. Residues: CASSQDWRQGNSYEQYF.

As to this clonotype: One base separates it from a far larger clone, so it is likely a read error. The V gene is TRBV6-4, the J gene TRBJ1-2; tentative D call: TRBD1 (6 bases). The CDR3 runs 18 residues. Germline V gene data show CDR1 as MRHNA and CDR2 as SNTAGT. DNA of the CDR3: TGTGCCAGCAGTTACTCAAACCACTCGACAGGAGCCTTGTGGGGCTACACCTTC. Protein sequence: CASSYSNHSTGALWGYTF.

A word on this clonotype: At one boundary the junction diverges from the germline segment, which might be a read error. J is TRBJ2-2 and V is TRBV6-2 or TRBV6-3, with a weak D call TRBD2 (5 bases). The CDR3 loop spans 14 amino acids. Germline V lookup: CDR1 MNHEY, CDR2 SVGEGT. In nucleotides, the CDR3 is TGTGCCAGCAGTGAGGGCTCGATCACCGAGGAGCTGCTTTTT. Protein product: CASSEGSITEELLF.

In its sample, this clonotype was seen many times. CDR3 DNA: TGTGCCAGCAGCTTAGGGGTGGACCCGACAGGGTATTGGTATGAGCAGTTCTTC. The encoded protein is CASSLGVDPTGYWYEQFF. The V gene is TRBV11-2, the J gene TRBJ2-1, with 7 nucleotides matching TRBD1. The CDR3 sequence is 18 residues long. CDR1 and CDR2 from the germline V gene are SGHAT and FQNNGV. Trimming at V came to 1 base and at J to 8 bases, leaving 17 bases not matched to a gene. Complete variable domain (other parts from reference TRBV11-2 and TRBJ2-1): EAGVAQSPRYKIIEKRQSVAFWCNPISGHATLYWYQQILGQGPKLLIQFQNNGVVDDSQLPKDRFSAERLKGVDSTLKIQPAKLEDSAVYLCASSLGVDPTGYWYEQFFGPGTRLTVL.

At least ten counts were recorded for this clonotype. J is TRBJ1-1 and V is TRBV9; 11 bases line up with TRBD1. Germline trimming cut 4 bases from V and 3 bases from J; bases unmatched to any gene: 5. The CDR3 consists of 15 residues. Germline values: CDR1 SGDLS, CDR2 YYNGEE. The CDR3 sequence: CASSPWTGGDTEAFF. Here the CDR3 DNA reads TGTGCCAGCAGCCCTTGGACAGGGGGCGACACTGAAGCTTTCTTT.

This clonotype was seen ten or more times. The chain recombines TRBV19 with TRBJ1-3, with D unclear. The germline V and J ends were trimmed by 3 bases and 2 bases, with 8 bases remaining between them. The CDR3 runs 14 residues. The germline CDR1 and CDR2 sequences are LNHDA and SQIVND (reference sequence). Written as DNA, the CDR3 is TGTGCCAGTAGTATCGAAGGGACTGGAAACACCATATATTTT. Translated, it gives CASSIEGTGNTIYF.

This clonotype was detected only once. A read error may produce the germline difference seen at one junction end. The rearrangement links TRBV9 to TRBJ1-3; 8 bases agree with TRBD1. This CDR3 is 17 amino acids long. Per germline, CDR1 SGDLS and CDR2 YYNGEE. The CDR3 DNA is TGTGCCATCAGCACCCGGACAGGGACCGCCTCTGGAAACACCATATATTTT. It is translated as CAISTRTGTASGNTIYF.

Many counts were recorded for this clonotype. The chain joins TRBV10-2 to TRBJ2-7; D is perhaps TRBD1 or TRBD2 (5 bases each). The germline V and J ends were trimmed by 2 bases and 3 bases, with 5 bases remaining between them. The CDR3 is made up of 12 amino acids. Germline V gene sequence: CDR1 WSHSY, CDR2 SAAADI. CDR3 sequence reads: CASSEGGYEQYF. CDR3 bases: TGCGCCAGCAGTGAGGGGGGCTACGAGCAGTACTTC.

This clonotype was recorded many times. The gene calls are TRBV7-2 and TRBJ2-3; 8 bases are a match to TRBD2. CDR3 length equals 15 residues. The V gene's germline CDR1 is SGHTA and CDR2 FQGNSA. The V and J ends lost 5 bases and 3 bases, in that order; junction bases with no gene match: 7. The CDR3 spells CASSHIAGRTDTQYF. In DNA form, the CDR3 reads TGTGCCAGCAGCCACATAGCGGGGAGAACAGATACGCAGTATTTT.

There are many counts of this clonotype. V gene TRBV5-1 combines with J gene TRBJ1-1; 7 bases agree with TRBD1. Germline loops: CDR1 SGHRS, CDR2 YFSETQ. This CDR3 comprises 16 residues. V was pared by 4 bases and J by 7 bases, with 16 bases of the junction left unmatched. CDR3 DNA sequence: TGCGCCAGCAGCCGCGTCGGTCGACAGGGAACTCATGAAGCTTTCTTT. It encodes CASSRVGRQGTHEAFF.

About this clonotype itself: This sequence may be a read error, since a much larger clone differs from it by one base. The rearrangement joins TRBV6-1 to TRBJ1-1; D unresolved. Germline V lookup: CDR1 MNHNS, CDR2 SASEGT. The CDR3 spans 12 residues. In DNA, the CDR3 is TGTGCCAGCCGTGAAGGAGGCACTGAAGCTTTGTTT. It specifies CASREGGTEALF.

On this clonotype: Given a far larger clone just one base away, this is likely a sequencing read error. The V gene is TRBV6-2 or TRBV6-3, the J gene TRBJ2-7; the D call may be TRBD1 or TRBD2 (5 bases each). The CDR3 is made up of 16 amino acids. V lost 7 bases, J lost 7 bases, and 26 bases lay in between. Germline V gene data show CDR1 as MNHEY and CDR2 as SVGEGT. The CDR3 DNA is TGTGCCAGCATCCCCTGGACCGGGACCCAGGCGAGGGAGCAGTACTTC. Amino acids: CASIPWTGTQAREQYF.

V usage is TRBV29-1 and J usage is TRBJ2-7; TRBD1 matches 8 bases. The CDR3 length is 12 residues. V dropped 5 bases and J dropped 5; count of bases not matched to a gene: 5. Germline CDR1 SQVTM, CDR2 ANQGSEA. The CDR3 sequence is CSVRQGANEQYF. CDR3 bases: TGCAGCGTTCGGCAGGGGGCGAACGAGCAGTACTTC.

This clonotype showed up many times. The V and J genes are TRBV12-3 or TRBV12-4 and TRBJ2-1; D is undetermined. The CDR3 length is 16 residues. Trimming cost V 0 bases and J 6 bases, with 15 bases left between them. The CDR3 loop reads CASSLAGHLDRNEQFF. The CDR3 nucleotides read TGTGCCAGCAGTTTAGCAGGGCACCTCGATCGCAATGAGCAGTTCTTC.